This T cell receptor beta chain was identified in a study of blood T cell repertoires in COVID-19. Looking at the study overall: Acute and convalescent COVID-19 specimens originated in the United States, Italy and Spain. From T cells, B-cell-depleted T cells, or PBMCs came the material, which was cDNA or gDNA.

This clone is a singleton in its sample. Study processing details: Estimation of nucleated cell counts relied on the amplification of reference gene primers. Here immunoSEQ multiplex PCR was the method, and the copy in TCRdb shows in-frame clones only, minus some. V and J calls and clone size are those listed in that table; D and trimming were worked out from the DNA. The sample lists approximately 27,000 clones, 94% seen once, with 4% to 5% in the top ten. The CDR3 is 14 residues long. J gave up 2 bases and V 6 bases, and 4 bases lay outside the gene matches. CDR1 and CDR2 (germline): SGHTA, FQGNSA. The material sequenced was peripheral blood. This TCR derives from a human donor with active COVID-19. The donor label of this sample is uncertain. This chain uses TRBV7-2 with TRBJ1-3, with 7 bases aligning to TRBD1. CDR3: CASREQGTGNTIYF. The CDR3 DNA reads TGTGCCAGCAGGGAACAGGGGACTGGAAACACCATATATTTT.